This is a list of T cell receptor beta chains from one sample in a study of metastatic and nonmetastatic thyroid tumors. With MiXCR, TCRdb called clones anew from the PCR reads. The sample lists some 10,000 clones, under 30% occurring once. The sample comprised tumor tissue. The receptors here all came from a female donor with papillary thyroid cancer or a benign thyroid nodule (not recorded which). Some clones in this sample may be carry-over from other donors' samples. The CDR3 runs from the conserved cysteine through the conserved F or W. The D gene is left open where the match is weak.

V gene	J gene	D gene	CDR3 protein
TRBV12-3/TRBV12-4	TRBJ2-5	NA	CASSLEETQYF
TRBV12-3/TRBV12-4	TRBJ2-1	TRBD1	CASSSLRDRGRDEQFF
TRBV20-1	TRBJ2-7	TRBD2	CSAQKTSTYEQYF
TRBV7-2	TRBJ1-1	TRBD1	CASSLNRGTEAFF
TRBV12-3/TRBV12-4	TRBJ1-2	NA	CASSLRRQSNGYTF
TRBV20-1	TRBJ2-3	NA	CSARDPLGGETDTQYF
TRBV20-1	TRBJ2-7	TRBD1	CSAPGQGAYEQYF
TRBV12-3/TRBV12-4	TRBJ2-2	NA	CASSPRTANTGELFF
TRBV30	TRBJ1-6	TRBD1	CAWSPGQGNSPLHF
TRBV28	TRBJ2-7	NA	CASSLGDSYEQYF
TRBV6-2/TRBV6-3	TRBJ2-7	TRBD1	CASSYSGQGYEQYF
TRBV5-4	TRBJ1-1	NA	CASSLAGPGAEAFF
TRBV7-4	TRBJ2-3	NA	CASSSRFWGTQYF
TRBV7-6	TRBJ2-1	NA	CASSLLTGDGGNEQFF
TRBV6-5	TRBJ2-5	TRBD2	CASRYREGETQYF
TRBV20-1	TRBJ2-3	NA	CSAERSWGSGADTQYF
TRBV2	TRBJ2-7	TRBD1	CASSATGGSYEQYF